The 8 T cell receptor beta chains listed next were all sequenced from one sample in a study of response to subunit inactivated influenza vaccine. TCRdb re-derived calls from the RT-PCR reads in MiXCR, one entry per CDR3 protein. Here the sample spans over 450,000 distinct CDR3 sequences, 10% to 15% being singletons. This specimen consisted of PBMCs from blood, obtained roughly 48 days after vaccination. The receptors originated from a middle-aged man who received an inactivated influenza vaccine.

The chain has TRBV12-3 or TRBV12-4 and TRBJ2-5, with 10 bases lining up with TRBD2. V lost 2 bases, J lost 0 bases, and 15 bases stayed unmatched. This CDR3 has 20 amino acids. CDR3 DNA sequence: TGTGCCAGCAGTTTATTCCCCCAGCTAGCGGGGGCCCTGTACCAAGAGACCCAGTACTTC. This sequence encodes CASSLFPQLAGALYQETQYF.

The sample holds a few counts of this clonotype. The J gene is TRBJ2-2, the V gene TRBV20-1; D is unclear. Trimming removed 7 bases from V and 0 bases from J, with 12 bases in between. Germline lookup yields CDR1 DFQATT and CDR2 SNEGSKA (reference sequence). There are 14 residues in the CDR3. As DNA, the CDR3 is TGCAGTGTCCCCGACCAAACGAACACCGGGGAGCTGTTTTTT. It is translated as CSVPDQTNTGELFF.

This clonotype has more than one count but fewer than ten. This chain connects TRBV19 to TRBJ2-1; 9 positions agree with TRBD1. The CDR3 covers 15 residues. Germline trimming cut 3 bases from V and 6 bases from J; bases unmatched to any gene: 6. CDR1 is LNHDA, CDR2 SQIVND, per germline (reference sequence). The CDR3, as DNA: TGTGCCAGTAGTATTCGGGACAGGGAAGCCAATGAGCAGTTCTTC. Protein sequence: CASSIRDREANEQFF.

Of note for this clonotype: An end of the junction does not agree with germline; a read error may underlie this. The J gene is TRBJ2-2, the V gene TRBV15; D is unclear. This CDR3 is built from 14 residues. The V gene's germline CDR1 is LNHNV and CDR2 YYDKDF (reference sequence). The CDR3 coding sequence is TGTGCCGCCAGCAGCGAGTTGAAGGGCGGGGAGCTGTTTTTT. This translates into CAASSELKGGELFF.

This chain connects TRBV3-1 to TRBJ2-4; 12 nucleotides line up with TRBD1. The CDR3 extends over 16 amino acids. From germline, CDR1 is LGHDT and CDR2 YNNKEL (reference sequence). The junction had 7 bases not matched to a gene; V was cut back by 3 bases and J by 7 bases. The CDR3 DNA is TGTGCCAGCAGCCAGCCTGGGACAGGGGGCGCGAACATTCAGTACTTC. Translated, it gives CASSQPGTGGANIQYF.

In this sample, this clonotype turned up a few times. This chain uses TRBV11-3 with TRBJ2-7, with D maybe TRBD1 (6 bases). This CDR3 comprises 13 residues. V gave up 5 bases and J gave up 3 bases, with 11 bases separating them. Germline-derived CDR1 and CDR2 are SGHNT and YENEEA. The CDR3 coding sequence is TGTGCCAGCAGCCGAAACAGGGACTACGAGCAGTACTTC. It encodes CASSRNRDYEQYF.

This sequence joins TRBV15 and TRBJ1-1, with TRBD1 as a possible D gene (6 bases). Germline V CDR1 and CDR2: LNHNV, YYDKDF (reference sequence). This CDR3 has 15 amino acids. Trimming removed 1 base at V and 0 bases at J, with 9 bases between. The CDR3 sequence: CATSRVTGMNTEAFF. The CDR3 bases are TGTGCCACCAGCAGAGTTACAGGGATGAACACTGAAGCTTTCTTT.

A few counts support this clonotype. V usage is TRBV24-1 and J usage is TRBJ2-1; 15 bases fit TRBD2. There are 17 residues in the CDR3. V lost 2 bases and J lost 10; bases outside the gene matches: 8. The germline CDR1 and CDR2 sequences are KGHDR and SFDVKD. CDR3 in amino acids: CATSDSRTSGRGQEQFF. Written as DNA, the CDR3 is TGTGCCACCAGTGATTCCCGGACTAGCGGGAGGGGACAGGAGCAGTTCTTC.